Only a few counts were recorded for the clone carrying this T cell receptor beta chain. What it recognizes is unknown. This sample was included in a study of T-cell memory formation after mild COVID-19. Findings and limits, study-wide: Researchers could not confirm that second-wave clones peaking on day 37 targeted SARS-CoV-2. Clones shrinking between day 15 and 85 showed a balanced CD4/CD8 split, and those that grew later tilted toward CD4+.

After 5'RACE with constant-segment primers, TCR alpha and TCR beta cDNA libraries carrying sample barcodes and UMIs were obtained. TCRdb reprocessed the 5' RACE reads via MiXCR and lists one record per CDR3 protein. The table lists roughly 350,000 distinct CDR3 sequences, 20% to 25% of them singletons. The sequenced sample consisted of PBMCs or a T cell subset sorted from them (not recorded which). This TCR was recovered from an adult woman who had mild COVID-19 (a few samples of this study predate the infection). Cell type and time point are not known.

The CDR3 region is CASSLAGSGEKLFF. The CDR3 DNA follows: TGTGCCAGCAGCTTAGCTGGGAGTGGTGAAAAACTGTTTTTT. The J gene is TRBJ1-4, the V gene TRBV7-8; D not resolved. The CDR3 has 14 amino acids. V lost 0 bases to trimming and J lost 7 bases, with 9 bases between them. Per germline, CDR1 SGHVS and CDR2 FQNEAQ.